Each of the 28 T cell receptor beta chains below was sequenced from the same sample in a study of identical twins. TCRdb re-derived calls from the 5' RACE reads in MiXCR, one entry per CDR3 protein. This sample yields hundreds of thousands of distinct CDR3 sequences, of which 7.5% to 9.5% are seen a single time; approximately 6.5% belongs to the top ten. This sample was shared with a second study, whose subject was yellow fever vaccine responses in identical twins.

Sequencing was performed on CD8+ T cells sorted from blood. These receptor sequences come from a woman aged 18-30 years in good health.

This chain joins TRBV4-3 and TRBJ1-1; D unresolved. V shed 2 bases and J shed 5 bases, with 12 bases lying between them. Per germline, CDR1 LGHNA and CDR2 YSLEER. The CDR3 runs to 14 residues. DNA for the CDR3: TGCGCCAGCAGCCAATGGCGGGGTACGACTGAAGCTTTCTTT. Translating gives CASSQWRGTTEAFF.

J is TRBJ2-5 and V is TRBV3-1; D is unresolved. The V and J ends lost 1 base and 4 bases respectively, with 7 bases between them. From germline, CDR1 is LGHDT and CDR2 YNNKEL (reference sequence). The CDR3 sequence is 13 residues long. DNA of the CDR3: TGTGCCAGCAGCCAAGCACGGCTAGAGACCCAGTACTTC. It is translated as CASSQARLETQYF.

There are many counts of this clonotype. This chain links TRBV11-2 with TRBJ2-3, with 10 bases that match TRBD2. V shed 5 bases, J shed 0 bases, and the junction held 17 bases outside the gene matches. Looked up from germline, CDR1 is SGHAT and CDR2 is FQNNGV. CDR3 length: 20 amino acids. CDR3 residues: CASSPQLAGPLKRSTDTQYF. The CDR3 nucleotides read TGTGCCAGCAGCCCCCAACTAGCGGGACCTCTAAAACGGAGCACAGATACGCAGTATTTT. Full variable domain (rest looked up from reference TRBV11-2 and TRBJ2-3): EAGVAQSPRYKIIEKRQSVAFWCNPISGHATLYWYQQILGQGPKLLIQFQNNGVVDDSQLPKDRFSAERLKGVDSTLKIQPAKLEDSAVYLCASSPQLAGPLKRSTDTQYFGPGTRLTVL.

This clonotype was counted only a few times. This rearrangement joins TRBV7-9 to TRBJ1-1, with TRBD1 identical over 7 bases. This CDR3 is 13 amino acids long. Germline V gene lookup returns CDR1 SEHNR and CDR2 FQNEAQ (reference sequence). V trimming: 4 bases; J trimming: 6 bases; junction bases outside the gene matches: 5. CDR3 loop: CASSYRDRAEAFF. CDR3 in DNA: TGTGCCAGCAGCTACCGGGACAGAGCTGAAGCTTTCTTT.

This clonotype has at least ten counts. CDR3 in DNA: TGTGCCACCAGTGACTATGATCCCAACTACAATGAGCAGTTCTTC. Protein: CATSDYDPNYNEQFF. The chain uses TRBV24-1 and TRBJ2-1; D gene unclear. V was trimmed by 4 bases and J by 3 bases, leaving 12 bases between them. There are 15 residues in the CDR3. From germline, CDR1 is KGHDR and CDR2 SFDVKD.

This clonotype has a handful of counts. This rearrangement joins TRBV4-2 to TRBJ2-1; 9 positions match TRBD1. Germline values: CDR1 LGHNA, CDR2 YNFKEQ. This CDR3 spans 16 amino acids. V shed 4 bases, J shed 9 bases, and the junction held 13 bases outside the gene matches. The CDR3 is CASSRQIQGALTEQFF. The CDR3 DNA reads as TGTGCCAGCAGCCGACAAATACAGGGGGCCCTCACTGAGCAGTTCTTC.

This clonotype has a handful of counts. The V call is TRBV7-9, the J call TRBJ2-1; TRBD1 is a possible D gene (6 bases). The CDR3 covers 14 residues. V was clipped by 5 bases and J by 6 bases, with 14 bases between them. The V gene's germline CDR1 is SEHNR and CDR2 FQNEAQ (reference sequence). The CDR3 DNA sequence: TGTGCCAGCAGCAGACAGGTTCAGGTCAATGAGCAGTTCTTC. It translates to CASSRQVQVNEQFF.

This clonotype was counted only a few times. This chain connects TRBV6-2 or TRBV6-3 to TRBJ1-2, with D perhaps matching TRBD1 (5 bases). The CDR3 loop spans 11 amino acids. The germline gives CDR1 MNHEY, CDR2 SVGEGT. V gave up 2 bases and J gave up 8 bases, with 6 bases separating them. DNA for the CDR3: TGTGCCAGCAGTTACGGGGGAGGCTACACCTTC. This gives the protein CASSYGGGYTF.

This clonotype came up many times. CDR3 loop: CASSERGDEQFF. CDR3 DNA sequence: TGTGCCAGCAGTGAGAGGGGCGATGAGCAGTTCTTC. This sequence joins TRBV12-3 or TRBV12-4 and TRBJ2-1; D possibly uses TRBD1 or TRBD2 (5 bases each). V was pared by 5 bases and J by 8 bases, with 10 bases between. The CDR3 sequence is 12 residues long.

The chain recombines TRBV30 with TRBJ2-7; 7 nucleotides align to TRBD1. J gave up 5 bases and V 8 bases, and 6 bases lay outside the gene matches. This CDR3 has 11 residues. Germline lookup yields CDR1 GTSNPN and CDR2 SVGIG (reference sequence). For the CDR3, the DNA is TGTGCCGGACAGACAGGGAACGAGCAGTACTTC. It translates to CAGQTGNEQYF. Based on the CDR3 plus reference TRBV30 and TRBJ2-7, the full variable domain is SQTIHQWPATLVQPVGSPLSLECTVEGTSNPNLYWYRQAAGRGLQLLFYSVGIGQISSEVPQNLSASRPQDRQFILSSKKLLLSDSGFYLCAGQTGNEQYFGPGTRLTVT.

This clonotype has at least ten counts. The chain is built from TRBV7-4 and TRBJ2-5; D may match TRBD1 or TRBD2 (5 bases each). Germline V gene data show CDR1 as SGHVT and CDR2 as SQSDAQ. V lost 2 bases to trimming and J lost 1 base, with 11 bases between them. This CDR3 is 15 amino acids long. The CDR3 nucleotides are TGTGCCAGCAGCTTATCCTGGGACGGCCAAGAGACCCAGTACTTC. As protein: CASSLSWDGQETQYF.

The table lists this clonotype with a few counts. The CDR3 here is CASSLALTGGKDYGYTF. CDR3 nucleotide sequence: TGCGCCAGCAGCTTGGCCTTAACAGGGGGCAAGGACTATGGCTACACCTTC. The rearrangement links TRBV5-1 to TRBJ1-2; 9 bases are a match to TRBD1. The CDR3 sequence is 17 residues long. The V and J ends lost 0 bases and 3 bases, in that order; junction bases with no gene match: 9. Per the germline V gene, CDR1 is SGHRS and CDR2 is YFSETQ.

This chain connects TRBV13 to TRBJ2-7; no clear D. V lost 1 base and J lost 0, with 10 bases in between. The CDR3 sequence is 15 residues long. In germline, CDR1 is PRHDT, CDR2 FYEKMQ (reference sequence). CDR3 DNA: TGTGCCAGCAGCTTAGTCGCACCCGGCTCCTACGAGCAGTACTTC. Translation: CASSLVAPGSYEQYF.

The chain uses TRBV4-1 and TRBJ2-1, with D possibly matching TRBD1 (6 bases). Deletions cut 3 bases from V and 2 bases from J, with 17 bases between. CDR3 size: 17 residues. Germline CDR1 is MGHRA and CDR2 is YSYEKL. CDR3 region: CASSQTEPGTPYNEQFF. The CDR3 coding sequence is TGCGCCAGCAGCCAGACCGAACCCGGGACACCCTACAATGAGCAGTTCTTC.

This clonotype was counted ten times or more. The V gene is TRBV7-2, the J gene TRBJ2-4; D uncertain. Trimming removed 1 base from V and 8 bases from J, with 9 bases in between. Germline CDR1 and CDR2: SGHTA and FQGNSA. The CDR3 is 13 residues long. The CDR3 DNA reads TGTGCCAGCAGCTTAGGAGGTCCGGACATTCAGTACTTC. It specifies CASSLGGPDIQYF.

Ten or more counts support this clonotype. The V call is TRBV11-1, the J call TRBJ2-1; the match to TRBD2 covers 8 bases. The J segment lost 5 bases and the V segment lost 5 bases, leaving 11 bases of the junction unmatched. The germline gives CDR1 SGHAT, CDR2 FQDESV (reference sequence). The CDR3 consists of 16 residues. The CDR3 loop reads CASSPRGAGGHNEQFF. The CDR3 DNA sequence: TGTGCCAGCAGCCCCAGAGGGGCGGGAGGTCACAATGAGCAGTTCTTC.

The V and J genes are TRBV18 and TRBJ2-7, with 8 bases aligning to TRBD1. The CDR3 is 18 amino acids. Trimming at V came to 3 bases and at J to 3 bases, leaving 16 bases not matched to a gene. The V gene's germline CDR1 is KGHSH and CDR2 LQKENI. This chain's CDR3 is CASSPDFIDRGIFYEQYF. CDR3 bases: TGTGCCAGCTCACCGGATTTCATCGACAGGGGAATTTTCTACGAGCAGTACTTC.

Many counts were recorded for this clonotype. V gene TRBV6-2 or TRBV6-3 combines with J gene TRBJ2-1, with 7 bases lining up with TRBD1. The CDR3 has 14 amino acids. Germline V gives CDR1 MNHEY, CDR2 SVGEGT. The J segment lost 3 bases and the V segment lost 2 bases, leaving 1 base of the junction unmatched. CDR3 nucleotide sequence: TGTGCCAGCAGTTACGGGACAGTCTACAATGAGCAGTTCTTC. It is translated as CASSYGTVYNEQFF.

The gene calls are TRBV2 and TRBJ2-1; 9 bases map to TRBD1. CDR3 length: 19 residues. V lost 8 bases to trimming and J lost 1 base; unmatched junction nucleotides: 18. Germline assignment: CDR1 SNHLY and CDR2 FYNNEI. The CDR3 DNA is TGTGCCAGCTGTTATCCGGGACAGGGATTTTTTAGATCCTACAATGAGCAGTTCTTC. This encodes CASCYPGQGFFRSYNEQFF.

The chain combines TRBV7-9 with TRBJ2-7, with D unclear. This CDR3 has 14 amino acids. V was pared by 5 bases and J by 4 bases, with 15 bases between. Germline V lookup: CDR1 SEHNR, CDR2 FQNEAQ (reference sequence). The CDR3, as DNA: TGTGCCAGCAGCCCACTCCTTATGACTTACGAGCAGTACTTC. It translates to CASSPLLMTYEQYF.

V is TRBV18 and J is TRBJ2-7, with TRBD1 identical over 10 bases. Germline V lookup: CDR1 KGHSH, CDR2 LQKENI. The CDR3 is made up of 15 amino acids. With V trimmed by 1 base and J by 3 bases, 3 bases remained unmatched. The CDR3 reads CASSPRDRGYYEQYF. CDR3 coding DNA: TGTGCCAGCTCACCACGGGACAGGGGATACTACGAGCAGTACTTC.

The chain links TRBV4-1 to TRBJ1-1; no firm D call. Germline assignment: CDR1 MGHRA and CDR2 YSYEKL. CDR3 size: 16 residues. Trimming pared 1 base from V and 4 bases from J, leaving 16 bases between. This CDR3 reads CASSQVVFVQSTEAFF. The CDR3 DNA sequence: TGCGCCAGCAGCCAAGTTGTTTTTGTCCAAAGCACTGAAGCTTTCTTT.

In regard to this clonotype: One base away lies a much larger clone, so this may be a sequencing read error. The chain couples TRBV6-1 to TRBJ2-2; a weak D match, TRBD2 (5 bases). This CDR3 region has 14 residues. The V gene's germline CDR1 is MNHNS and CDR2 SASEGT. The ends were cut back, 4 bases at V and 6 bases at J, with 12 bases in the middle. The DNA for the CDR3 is TGTGCCAGCAGTGGGAGAGGGATGCCCGGGGAGCTGTTTTTT. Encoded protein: CASSGRGMPGELFF.

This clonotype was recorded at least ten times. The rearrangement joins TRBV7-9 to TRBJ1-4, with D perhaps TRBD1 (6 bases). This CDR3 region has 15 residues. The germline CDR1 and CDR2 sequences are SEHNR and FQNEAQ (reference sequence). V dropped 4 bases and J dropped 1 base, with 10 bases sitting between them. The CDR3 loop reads CASSYQDRTNEKLFF. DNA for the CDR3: TGTGCCAGCAGCTATCAGGACAGAACTAATGAAAAACTGTTTTTT.

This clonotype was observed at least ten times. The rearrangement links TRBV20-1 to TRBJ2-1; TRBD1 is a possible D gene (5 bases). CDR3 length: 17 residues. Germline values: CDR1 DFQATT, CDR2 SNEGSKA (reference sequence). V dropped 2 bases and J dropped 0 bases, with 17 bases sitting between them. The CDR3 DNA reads TGCAGTGCTAGAAGGTTGCAGGGTTCGGGCTCCTACAATGAGCAGTTCTTC. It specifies CSARRLQGSGSYNEQFF.

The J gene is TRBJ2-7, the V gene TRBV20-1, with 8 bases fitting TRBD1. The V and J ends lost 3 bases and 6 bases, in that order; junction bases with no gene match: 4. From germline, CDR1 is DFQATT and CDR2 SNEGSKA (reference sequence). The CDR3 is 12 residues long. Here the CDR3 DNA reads TGCAGTGCTAGCCAGGGGGCTGGCGAGCAGTACTTC. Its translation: CSASQGAGEQYF.

The CDR3 DNA reads as TGTGCCAGCAGCCCCTGGACAGGGGAGACCCAGTACTTC. Protein: CASSPWTGETQYF. The chain couples TRBV7-9 to TRBJ2-5; the match to TRBD1 covers 8 bases. V was pared by 5 bases and J by 5 bases, with 4 bases of the junction left unmatched. Germline CDR1 and CDR2: SEHNR and FQNEAQ (reference sequence). This CDR3 region has 13 residues.

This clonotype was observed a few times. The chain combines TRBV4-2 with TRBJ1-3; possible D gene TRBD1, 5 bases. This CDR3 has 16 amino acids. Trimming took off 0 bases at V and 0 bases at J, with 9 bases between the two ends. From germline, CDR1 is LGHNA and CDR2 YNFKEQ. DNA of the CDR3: TGTGCCAGCAGCCAAGATCGGGGGAGCTCTGGAAACACCATATATTTT. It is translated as CASSQDRGSSGNTIYF.